These 2 T cell receptor beta chains originate from one sample sequenced in a study of identical twins. TCRdb independently ran MiXCR on the 5' RACE reads; one entry per CDR3 protein. The data show about 240,000 distinct CDR3 sequences, under 12% seen once. The sequencing input was memory T cells sorted from blood. These receptors originate from a man between 50 and 59 years old in good health.

This clonotype was counted many times. The J gene is TRBJ1-2, the V gene TRBV20-1, with D possibly matching TRBD1 (5 bases). Trimming shortened V by 0 bases and J by 8 bases, and 25 bases separated the two germline ends. The CDR3 has 17 residues. Germline V gene lookup returns CDR1 DFQATT and CDR2 SNEGSKA (reference sequence). CDR3 region: CSARDRLRQQAARGYTF. The CDR3, as DNA: TGCAGTGCTAGAGATCGGTTGCGACAGCAGGCAGCGCGGGGCTACACCTTC.

This clonotype was counted a few times. The rearrangement uses TRBV19 and TRBJ2-1, with D unclear. Germline CDR1 reads LNHDA; CDR2 reads SQIVND (reference sequence). The CDR3 runs 16 residues. The V gene lost 4 bases and the J gene lost 1 base, with 14 bases spanning the gap. CDR3 protein: CASSTHYLASYNEQFF. The DNA for the CDR3 is TGTGCCAGTAGTACCCATTACCTTGCGTCCTACAATGAGCAGTTCTTC.